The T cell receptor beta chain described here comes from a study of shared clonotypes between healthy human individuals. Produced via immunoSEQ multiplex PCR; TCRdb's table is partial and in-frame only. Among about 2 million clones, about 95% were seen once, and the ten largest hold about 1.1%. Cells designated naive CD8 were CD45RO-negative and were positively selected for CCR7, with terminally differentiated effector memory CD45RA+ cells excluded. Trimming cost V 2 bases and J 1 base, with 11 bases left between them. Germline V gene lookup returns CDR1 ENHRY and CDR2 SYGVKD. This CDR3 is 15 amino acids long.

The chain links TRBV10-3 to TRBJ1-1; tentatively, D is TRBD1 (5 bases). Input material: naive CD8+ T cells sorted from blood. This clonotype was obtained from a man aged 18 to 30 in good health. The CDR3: CAISEQGLGNTEAFF. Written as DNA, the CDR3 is TGTGCCATCAGTGAGCAGGGACTAGGGAACACTGAAGCTTTCTTT.